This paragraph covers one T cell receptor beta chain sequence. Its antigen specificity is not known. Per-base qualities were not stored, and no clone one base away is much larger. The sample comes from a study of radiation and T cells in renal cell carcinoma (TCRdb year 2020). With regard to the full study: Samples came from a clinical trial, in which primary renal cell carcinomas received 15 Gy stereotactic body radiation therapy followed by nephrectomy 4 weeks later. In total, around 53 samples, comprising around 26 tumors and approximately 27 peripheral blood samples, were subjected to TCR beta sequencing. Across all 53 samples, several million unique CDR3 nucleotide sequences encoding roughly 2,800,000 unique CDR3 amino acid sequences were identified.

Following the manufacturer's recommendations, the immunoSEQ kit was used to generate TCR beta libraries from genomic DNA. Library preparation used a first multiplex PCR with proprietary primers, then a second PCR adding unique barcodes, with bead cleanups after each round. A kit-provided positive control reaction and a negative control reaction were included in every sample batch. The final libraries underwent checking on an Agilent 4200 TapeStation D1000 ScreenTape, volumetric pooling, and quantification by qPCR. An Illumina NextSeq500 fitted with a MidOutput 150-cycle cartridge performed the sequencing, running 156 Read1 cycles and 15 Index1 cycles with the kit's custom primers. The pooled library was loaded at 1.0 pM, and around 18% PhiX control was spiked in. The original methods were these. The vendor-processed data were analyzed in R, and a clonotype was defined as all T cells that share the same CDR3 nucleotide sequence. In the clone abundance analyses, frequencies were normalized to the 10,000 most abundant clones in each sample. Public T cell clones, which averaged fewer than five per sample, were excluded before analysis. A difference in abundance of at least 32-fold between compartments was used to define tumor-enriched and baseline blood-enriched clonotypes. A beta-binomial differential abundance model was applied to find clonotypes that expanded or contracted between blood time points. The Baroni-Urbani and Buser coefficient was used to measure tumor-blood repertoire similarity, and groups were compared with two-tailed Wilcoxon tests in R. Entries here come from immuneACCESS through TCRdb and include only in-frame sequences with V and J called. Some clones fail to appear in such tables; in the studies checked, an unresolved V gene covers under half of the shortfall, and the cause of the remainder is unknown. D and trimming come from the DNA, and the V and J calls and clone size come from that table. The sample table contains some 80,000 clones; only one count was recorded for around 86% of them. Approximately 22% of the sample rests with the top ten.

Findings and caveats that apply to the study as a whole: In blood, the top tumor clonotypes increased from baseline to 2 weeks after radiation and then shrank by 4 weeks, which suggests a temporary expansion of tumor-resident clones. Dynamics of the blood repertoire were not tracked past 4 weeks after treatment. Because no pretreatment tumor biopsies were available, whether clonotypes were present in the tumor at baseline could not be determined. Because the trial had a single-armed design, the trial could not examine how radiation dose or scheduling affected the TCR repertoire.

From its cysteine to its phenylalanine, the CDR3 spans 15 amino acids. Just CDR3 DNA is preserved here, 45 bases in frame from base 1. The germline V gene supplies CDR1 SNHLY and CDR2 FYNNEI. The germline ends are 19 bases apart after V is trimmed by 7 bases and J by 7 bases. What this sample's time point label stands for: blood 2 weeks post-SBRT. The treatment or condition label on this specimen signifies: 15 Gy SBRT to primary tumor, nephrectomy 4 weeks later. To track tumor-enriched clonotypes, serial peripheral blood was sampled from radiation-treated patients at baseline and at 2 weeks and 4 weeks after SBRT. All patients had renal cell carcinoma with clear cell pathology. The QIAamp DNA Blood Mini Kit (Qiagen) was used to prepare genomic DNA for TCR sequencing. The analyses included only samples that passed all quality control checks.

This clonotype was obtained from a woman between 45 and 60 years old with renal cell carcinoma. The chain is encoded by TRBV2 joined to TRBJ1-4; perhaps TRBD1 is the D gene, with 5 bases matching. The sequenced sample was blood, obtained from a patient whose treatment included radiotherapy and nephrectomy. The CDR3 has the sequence CASNQPGQGGEKLFF. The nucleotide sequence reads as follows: TGTGCCAGCAACCAACCGGGTCAGGGAGGTGAAAAACTGTTTTTT.